The subject of this entry is one T cell receptor (beta chain). Antigen specificity is unknown. The protocol was immunoSEQ multiplex PCR, while the TCRdb copy is restricted to in-frame clones and leaves out a portion. Of around 93,000 clones in the sample, around 87% were seen once. These data belong to a study of OX40 agonist ivuxolimab in advanced cancers. Turning to the study itself: Hepatocellular carcinoma, melanoma, renal cell or head and neck cancer was diagnosed in the dose-escalation patients. Participants could have had prior anti-PD-1, anti-PD-L1 or anti-CTLA-4 therapy, and more than 35% had some. Regarding the study as a whole: At 0.1 to 3.0 mg/kg, CD4+ and CD8+ blood T cells expanded clonally by week 6. People who partly responded at 0.1-3.0 mg/kg had some of the least clonal expansion seen.

Per germline, CDR1 SEHNR and CDR2 FQNEAQ (reference sequence). V lost 8 bases, J lost 2 bases, and 16 bases lay in between. This CDR3 has 15 residues. The starting material was CD4+ or CD8+ T cells sorted from blood, obtained in a trial of the OX40 agonist ivuxolimab. The genes are TRBV7-9 and TRBJ1-3; D possibly corresponds to TRBD1 (6 bases). The clonotype comes from an adult with an advanced solid tumor such as melanoma, head and neck, liver or kidney cancer. CDR3 loop: CASRGQAVAGNTIYF. In nucleotides, the CDR3 is TGTGCCAGCCGGGGGCAGGCCGTTGCTGGAAACACCATATATTTT.